The 28 T cell receptor beta chains listed next were all sequenced from one sample in a study of patients and donors after allogeneic stem cell transplantation. TCRdb analysed the RT-PCR reads with MiXCR anew, one entry per CDR3 protein. The table shows over 150,000 distinct CDR3 sequences, with about 30% occurring only once. Sequenced input: blood, either unsorted or a sorted T cell fraction (not recorded which). Receptors were obtained from a human donor who was either an allogeneic HSCT recipient or a stem cell or donor lymphocyte infusion donor (not recorded which). It is not recorded whose cells these are; they may come from a transplant donor.

This clonotype was seen a handful of times. The chain has TRBV27 and TRBJ2-7; D gene ambiguous. CDR3 length: 14 amino acids. In germline, CDR1 is MNHEY, CDR2 SMNVEV (reference sequence). Trimming took off 0 bases at V and 7 bases at J, with 13 bases between the two ends. The CDR3: CASSLSYPQWEQYF. CDR3 DNA: TGTGCCAGCAGTTTATCCTACCCACAGTGGGAGCAGTACTTC.

A few counts support this clonotype. The chain joins TRBV5-4 to TRBJ1-1; D gene ambiguous. Germline V lookup: CDR1 SGHNT, CDR2 YYREEE (reference sequence). CDR3 length: 13 amino acids. Trimming took off 4 bases at V and 4 bases at J, with 11 bases between the two ends. This CDR3 is CASSPRDFTEAFF. Written as DNA, the CDR3 is TGTGCCAGCAGCCCAAGGGATTTCACTGAAGCTTTCTTT.

J is TRBJ1-5 and V is TRBV10-3; weak D call: TRBD1 (5 bases). Trimming pared 6 bases from V and 2 bases from J, leaving 11 bases between. The CDR3 totals 14 residues. Germline CDR1 and CDR2: ENHRY and SYGVKD. The CDR3: CAIRGEARNQPQHF. As DNA, the CDR3 is TGTGCCATCAGAGGGGAAGCCCGCAATCAGCCCCAGCATTTT.

This chain uses TRBV7-8 with TRBJ1-2; D is possibly TRBD1 (6 bases). The CDR3 extends over 14 amino acids. V gave up 5 bases and J gave up 6 bases, with 16 bases separating them. Germline V gene lookup returns CDR1 SGHVS and CDR2 FQNEAQ. The CDR3 DNA reads TGTGCCAGCAGCGAGACAGACAGGTTGCATGGCTACACCTTC. Residues: CASSETDRLHGYTF.

CDR3 in amino acids: CASSPGPPSRYTQYF. The CDR3 DNA reads as TGTGCCAGCAGTCCCGGGCCCCCGTCCCGCTATACGCAGTATTTT. The chain links TRBV12-3 or TRBV12-4 to TRBJ2-3; D is ambiguous. CDR3 length equals 15 residues. Trimming removed 5 bases from V and 7 bases from J, with 19 bases in between.

This clonotype was observed a few times. This rearrangement joins TRBV4-3 to TRBJ2-3; TRBD2 is a possible D gene (6 bases). The CDR3 consists of 16 residues. CDR1 LGHNA and CDR2 YSLEER come from the germline V gene. V dropped 4 bases and J dropped 6 bases, with 20 bases sitting between them. The CDR3 coding sequence is TGCGCCAGCAGCCGTAGACTAGTTGGTGTCGCGGATACGCAGTATTTT. Translated: CASSRRLVGVADTQYF.

The chain couples TRBV4-3 to TRBJ2-3; the D is unclear. The CDR3 extends over 16 amino acids. Germline values: CDR1 LGHNA, CDR2 YSLEER. V was shortened by 1 base and J by 3 bases, with 14 bases between the two germline ends. The CDR3 DNA reads as TGCGCCAGCAGCCAAGTTTCGCCAACCCCGACAGATACGCAGTATTTT. As protein: CASSQVSPTPTDTQYF.

This clonotype came up a few times. The rearrangement uses TRBV7-6 and TRBJ2-3; D ambiguous. The CDR3 totals 12 residues. Trimming pared 1 base from V and 8 bases from J, leaving 7 bases between. Germline lookup yields CDR1 SGHVS and CDR2 FNYEAQ. The DNA of the CDR3 is TGTGCCAGCAGCTTAGGAGGTCGTACGCAGTATTTT. The encoded protein is CASSLGGRTQYF. Variable domain in full (rest from reference TRBV7-6 and TRBJ2-3): GAGVSQSPRYKVTKRGQDVALRCDPISGHVSLYWYRQALGQGPEFLTYFNYEAQQDKSGLPNDRFSAERPEGSISTLTIQRTEQRDSAMYRCASSLGGRTQYFGPGTRLTVL.

The chain uses TRBV6-5 and TRBJ2-1; 11 nucleotides align to TRBD2. The CDR3 length is 15 residues. Germline CDR1 reads MNHEY; CDR2 reads SVGAGI. The V and J ends lost 6 bases and 1 base, in that order; junction bases with no gene match: 2. In DNA form, the CDR3 reads TGTGCCAGCAGAACTAGCGGGAGTTCCTACAATGAGCAGTTCTTC. Translating gives CASRTSGSSYNEQFF.

This clonotype occurred a few times. The rearrangement links TRBV10-2 to TRBJ1-5; 7 nucleotides line up with TRBD1. Trimming took 6 bases from V and 3 from J; bases not matched to a gene: 5. CDR3 length equals 14 residues. Germline V lookup: CDR1 WSHSY, CDR2 SAAADI. The CDR3 spells CASSPQGNNQPQHF. As DNA, the CDR3 is TGCGCCAGCAGCCCACAGGGGAACAATCAGCCCCAGCATTTT.

This clonotype was detected a few times. The chain is built from TRBV20-1 and TRBJ1-2; 11 nucleotides agree with TRBD1. The CDR3 has 13 amino acids. The V gene's germline CDR1 is DFQATT and CDR2 SNEGSKA (reference sequence). The V gene end was trimmed by 6 bases and the J gene end by 3 bases; junction bases not matched to a gene: 3. In DNA, the CDR3 is TGCAGTGCAGGACAGGGGGCGGACTATGGCTACACCTTC. As protein: CSAGQGADYGYTF.

The chain employs TRBV29-1 and TRBJ2-3, with 14 positions matching TRBD2. Trimming removed 6 bases from V and 7 bases from J; junction bases left unmatched: 6. CDR1 is SQVTM, CDR2 ANQGSEA, per germline. The CDR3 is made up of 14 amino acids. The CDR3 DNA sequence: TGCAGCGTCGGGGGACTAGCGGGAGAGAATACGCAGTATTTT. This codes for CSVGGLAGENTQYF.

The chain uses TRBV5-1 and TRBJ2-7; 11 nucleotides agree with TRBD2. Trimming removed 4 bases from V and 2 bases from J; junction bases left unmatched: 8. This CDR3 spans 16 amino acids. The germline V gene encodes CDR1 SGHRS and CDR2 YFSETQ. CDR3: CASSRGLAADPYEQYF. CDR3 bases: TGCGCCAGCAGCAGGGGACTAGCGGCGGACCCCTACGAGCAGTACTTC.

V and J are TRBV10-3 and TRBJ2-2; maybe TRBD2 (5 bases). Germline V gene sequence: CDR1 ENHRY, CDR2 SYGVKD. This CDR3 comprises 14 residues. Trimming stripped 2 bases from V and 1 base from J, with 5 bases between. CDR3 sequence: CAISEEGNTGELFF. CDR3 DNA sequence: TGTGCCATCAGTGAGGAGGGGAACACCGGGGAGCTGTTTTTT.

The chain recombines TRBV3-1 with TRBJ1-1; 7 positions match TRBD1. Germline CDR1 is LGHDT and CDR2 is YNNKEL (reference sequence). The CDR3 loop spans 14 amino acids. Trimming at V came to 1 base and at J to 7 bases, leaving 6 bases not matched to a gene. The CDR3 reads CASSQGYRGGEAFF. CDR3 DNA sequence: TGTGCCAGCAGCCAAGGGTACAGGGGTGGTGAAGCTTTCTTT.

The chain combines TRBV12-3 or TRBV12-4 with TRBJ2-1; D ambiguous. The V gene lost 6 bases and the J gene lost 2 bases, with 17 bases spanning the gap. The CDR3 is 16 amino acids. For the CDR3, the DNA is TGTGCCAGCAGGGTGTCGTACGTCTCGACCTACAATGAGCAGTTCTTC. Encoded protein: CASRVSYVSTYNEQFF.

In this sample, this clonotype turned up a few times. The V call is TRBV7-9, the J call TRBJ1-1, with D unresolved. CDR3 length: 12 residues. CDR1 is SEHNR and CDR2 is FQNEAQ in the germline V gene (reference sequence). The V gene lost 8 bases and the J gene lost 5 bases, with 12 bases spanning the gap. CDR3 in DNA: TGTGCCAGCGGGGATATATGGACTGAAGCTTTCTTT. Translating it yields CASGDIWTEAFF.

The chain employs TRBV5-1 and TRBJ2-3; 7 bases are a match to TRBD2. Per germline, CDR1 SGHRS and CDR2 YFSETQ. The CDR3 extends over 14 amino acids. Losses at the gene ends were 5 bases for V and 5 bases for J; bases not matched to a gene: 8. The CDR3 reads CASSPSGREDTQYF. For the CDR3, the DNA is TGCGCCAGCAGTCCTAGCGGCCGTGAAGATACGCAGTATTTT.

This clonotype was detected a few times. The rearrangement links TRBV18 to TRBJ1-3, with a tentative D call TRBD1 (5 bases). V lost 1 base and J 3 bases, leaving 13 bases between the germline ends. Germline lookup yields CDR1 KGHSH and CDR2 LQKENI. The CDR3 is 16 residues long. CDR3 DNA sequence: TGTGCCAGCTCACCACTTCTCCAGCAGGGTGGAAACACCATATATTTT. It encodes CASSPLLQQGGNTIYF.

V gene TRBV20-1 combines with J gene TRBJ1-1; D is unclear. Per the germline V gene, CDR1 is DFQATT and CDR2 is SNEGSKA (reference sequence). V was cut by 1 base and J by 6 bases, with 12 bases left in between. CDR3 size: 13 residues. In DNA form, the CDR3 reads TGCAGTGCTAGAGGACCCTTGACGGCTGAAGCTTTCTTT. Its translation: CSARGPLTAEAFF.

This chain connects TRBV27 to TRBJ1-6, with no clear D. V was clipped by 7 bases and J by 5 bases, with 12 bases between them. The CDR3 consists of 14 residues. CDR1 MNHEY and CDR2 SMNVEV come from the germline V gene (reference sequence). CDR3 amino acids: CASTRGGHNSPLHF. The DNA for the CDR3 is TGTGCCAGCACCCGGGGAGGACATAATTCACCCCTCCACTTT.

This clonotype has just a few counts. This chain uses TRBV6-1 with TRBJ1-2, with D perhaps TRBD1 (5 bases). Germline-derived CDR1 and CDR2 are MNHNS and SASEGT. Trimming pared 7 bases from V and 4 bases from J, leaving 16 bases between. This CDR3 contains 14 residues. CDR3 sequence reads: CASTGWGVGYGYTF. The CDR3 coding sequence is TGTGCCAGCACCGGCTGGGGGGTAGGCTATGGCTACACCTTC.

The gene calls are TRBV7-6 and TRBJ2-7; 8 bases are shared with TRBD2. There are 14 residues in the CDR3. Looked up from germline, CDR1 is SGHVS and CDR2 is FNYEAQ. Germline trimming cut 2 bases from V and 4 bases from J; bases unmatched to any gene: 4. CDR3 loop: CASSLSTGGYEQYF. The CDR3 coding sequence is TGTGCCAGCAGCTTAAGTACGGGAGGGTACGAGCAGTACTTC.

This clonotype has more than one count but fewer than ten. V gene TRBV20-1 combines with J gene TRBJ1-2; no reliable D call. The CDR3 covers 13 residues. Trimming shortened V by 5 bases and J by 5 bases, and 15 bases separated the two germline ends. Per the germline V gene, CDR1 is DFQATT and CDR2 is SNEGSKA (reference sequence). The CDR3 DNA reads as TGCAGTGCTTTTGGGCAGCCGGTATATGGCTACACCTTC. As protein: CSAFGQPVYGYTF.

On this clonotype: A read error is possible here, since a much larger clone lies one base away. This chain links TRBV6-6 with TRBJ1-1; D remains unclear. Trimming stripped 2 bases from V and 0 bases from J, with 4 bases between. Germline-derived CDR1 and CDR2 are MNHNY and SVGAGI (reference sequence). CDR3 length: 13 residues. This chain's CDR3 is CASSYVVNTEAFF. In DNA form, the CDR3 reads TGTGCCAGCAGTTACGTCGTGAACACTGAAGCTTTCTTT.

This clonotype occurred a few times. V is TRBV12-3 or TRBV12-4 and J is TRBJ1-2; tentative D call: TRBD1 (5 bases). The CDR3 contains 14 residues. Trimming removed 5 bases from V and 5 bases from J, with 15 bases in between. The CDR3 is CASSTGTGGYGYTF. CDR3 sequence (DNA): TGTGCCAGCAGTACCGGGACCGGGGGGTATGGCTACACCTTC.

This chain links TRBV6-5 with TRBJ1-2; D not certain. V dropped 0 bases and J dropped 4 bases, with 9 bases sitting between them. CDR1 is MNHEY and CDR2 is SVGAGI in the germline V gene. The CDR3 covers 14 residues. DNA for the CDR3: TGTGCCAGCAGTTACTCGTCGGTAGGCTATGGCTACACCTTC. Its translation: CASSYSSVGYGYTF.

The chain employs TRBV12-3 or TRBV12-4 and TRBJ2-2; D remains ambiguous. V was trimmed by 6 bases and J by 2 bases, leaving 13 bases between them. The CDR3 extends over 15 amino acids. CDR3 sequence: CASSLQGYNTGELFF. CDR3 in DNA: TGTGCCAGCAGCCTTCAAGGGTATAACACCGGGGAGCTGTTTTTT.